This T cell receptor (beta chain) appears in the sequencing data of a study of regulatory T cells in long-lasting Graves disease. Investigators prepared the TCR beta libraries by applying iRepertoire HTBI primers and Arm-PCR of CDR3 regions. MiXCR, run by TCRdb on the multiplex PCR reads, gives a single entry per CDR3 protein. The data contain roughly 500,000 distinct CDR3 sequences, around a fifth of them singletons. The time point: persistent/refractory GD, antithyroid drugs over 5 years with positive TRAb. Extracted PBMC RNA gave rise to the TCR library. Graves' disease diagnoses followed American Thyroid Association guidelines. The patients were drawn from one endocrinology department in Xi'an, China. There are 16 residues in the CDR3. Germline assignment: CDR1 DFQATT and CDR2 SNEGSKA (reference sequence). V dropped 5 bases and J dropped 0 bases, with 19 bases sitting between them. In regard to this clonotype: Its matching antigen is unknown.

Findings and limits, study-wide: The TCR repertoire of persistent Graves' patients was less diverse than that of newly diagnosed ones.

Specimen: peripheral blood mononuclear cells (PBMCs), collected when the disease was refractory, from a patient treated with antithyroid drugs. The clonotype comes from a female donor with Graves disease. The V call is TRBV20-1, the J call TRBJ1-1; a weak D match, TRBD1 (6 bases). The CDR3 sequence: CSAASGAGGMNTEAFF. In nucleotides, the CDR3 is TGCAGTGCTGCCTCGGGGGCCGGGGGAATGAACACTGAAGCTTTCTTT.